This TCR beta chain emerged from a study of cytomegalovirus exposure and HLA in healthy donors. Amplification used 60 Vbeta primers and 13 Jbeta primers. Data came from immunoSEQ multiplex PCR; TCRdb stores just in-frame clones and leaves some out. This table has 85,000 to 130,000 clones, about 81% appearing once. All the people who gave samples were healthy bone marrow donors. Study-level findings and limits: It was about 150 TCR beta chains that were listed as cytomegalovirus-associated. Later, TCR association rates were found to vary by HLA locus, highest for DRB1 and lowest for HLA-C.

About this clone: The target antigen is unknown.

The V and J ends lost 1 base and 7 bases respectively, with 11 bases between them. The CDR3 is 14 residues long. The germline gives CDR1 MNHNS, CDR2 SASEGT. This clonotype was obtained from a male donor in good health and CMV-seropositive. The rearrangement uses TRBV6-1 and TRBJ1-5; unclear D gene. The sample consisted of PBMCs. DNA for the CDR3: TGTGCCAGCAGTGAAGAAAGAGGGAACCAGCCCCAGCATTTT. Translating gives CASSEERGNQPQHF.